This TCR beta chain stems from a study of response to subunit inactivated influenza vaccine. TCRdb fed the RT-PCR reads into MiXCR, producing one record per CDR3 protein. The sample records fewer than 750,000 distinct CDR3 sequences, about 15% being singletons. Findings and limits, study-wide: Authors proposed each seasonal influenza vaccination draws in few new T cells.

This clonotype was found a few times. The antigen is not known. One junction end does not reproduce the germline sequence, and a read error may be involved. This CDR3 is 11 amino acids long. From germline, CDR1 is SNHLY and CDR2 FYNNEI. V is TRBV2 and J is TRBJ1-1, with D possibly matching TRBD1 (5 bases). Sequenced here: PBMCs from blood, sampled approximately 13 days after vaccination. The source is a man aged 50 to 60 who received an inactivated influenza vaccine. The CDR3 reads CGGPENTEAFF. In DNA form, the CDR3 reads TGCGGGGGACCCGAGAACACTGAAGCTTTCTTT.